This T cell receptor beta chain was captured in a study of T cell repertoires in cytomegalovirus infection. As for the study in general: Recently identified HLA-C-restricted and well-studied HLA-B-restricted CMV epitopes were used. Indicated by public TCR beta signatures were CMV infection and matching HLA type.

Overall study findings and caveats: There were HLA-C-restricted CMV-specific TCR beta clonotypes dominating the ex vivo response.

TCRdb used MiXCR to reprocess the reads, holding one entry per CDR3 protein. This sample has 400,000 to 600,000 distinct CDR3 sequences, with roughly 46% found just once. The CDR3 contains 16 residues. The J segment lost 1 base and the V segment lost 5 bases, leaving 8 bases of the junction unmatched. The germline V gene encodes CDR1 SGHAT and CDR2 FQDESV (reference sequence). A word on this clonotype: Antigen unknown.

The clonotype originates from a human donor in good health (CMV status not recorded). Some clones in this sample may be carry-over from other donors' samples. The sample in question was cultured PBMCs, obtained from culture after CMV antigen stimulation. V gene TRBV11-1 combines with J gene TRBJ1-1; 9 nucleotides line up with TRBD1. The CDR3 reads CASSDPGQGRNTEAFF. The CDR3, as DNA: TGTGCCAGCAGCGACCCGGGACAGGGAAGGAACACTGAAGCTTTCTTT.